This entry is about one T cell receptor (beta chain). Its antigen is unknown. No base-level quality is on record; no much larger clone is a single base apart. Participants in the prospective study were enrolled through a virtual design, were aged roughly 18 to 95 years, and lived in approximately 25 United States geographic areas. To assign participants to cohorts, the prospective study relied on clinical history that participants themselves reported in a screening survey and a study questionnaire. Exposed participants were defined as having been in contact with someone with a PCR-confirmed or clinician-diagnosed COVID-19 case within 2 weeks of study entry. In the prospective study, whole blood, serum and a nasopharyngeal or oropharyngeal swab were collected from each participant by mobile phlebotomists. Prospective study participants could optionally give additional blood draws and questionnaires over an approximately 2-month period. Prospective study blood samples were shipped either frozen or at room temperature before DNA extraction.

The entry originates in a study of blood T cell repertoires in COVID-19 (dated by TCRdb to the early 2020s). For the study in its entirety: The collaborator samples originated in the United States, Italy and Spain and spanned the acute and convalescent phases of COVID-19. The repertoires were released in a freely available public database intended as a resource for research on the immune response to SARS-CoV-2. Sample metadata almost always included a de-identified subject ID, COVID-19 status, age in years and sex. Deeply sampled blood TCRbeta repertoires from subjects exposed to, actively infected with, or recovered from COVID-19 were included in the dataset. The samples were drawn from the first 160 participants of the ongoing ImmuneRACE study and from roughly 1,300 subjects provided by 6 global collaborators. Where available, HLA class I and class II types were taken from metadata supplied by the sample provider and were not determined by assay-based typing. The material from the prospective study consisted of cDNA or gDNA derived from T cells, B-cell-depleted T cells, or PBMCs. Paper-wide results and their limitations: Clinical and demographic metadata were provided uncurated, with the amount varying by source and participant.

The immunoSEQ Assay, a bias-controlled multiplex PCR, was used to amplify TCRbeta CDR3 regions from genomic DNA. The paper's data handling went like this. The number of nucleated cells in each sample was estimated by amplification of reference gene primers within the assay. To quantify the absolute abundance of each unique TCRbeta CDR3 rearrangement, sequence reads were collapsed and filtered. For each sample, productive Simpson clonality was calculated as the square root of Simpson's diversity index across productive rearrangements. Held by TCRdb, this immuneACCESS table contains in-frame sequences only and omits some clones. Under half of the omission traces to an unresolved V gene where checked; the cause of the rest is unknown. That table is the source of V, J and clone size, and D and trimming were worked out from the DNA. The sample includes 300,000 to 450,000 clones, with about nine tenths observed a single time. The ten largest clonotypes hold just over 1% of the sample.

Trimmed from V: 2 bases; trimmed from J: 0 bases; junction bases lacking a gene match: 5. The germline V gene supplies CDR1 MNHEY and CDR2 SVGAGI. Spanning cysteine to phenylalanine, the CDR3 consists of 16 amino acids. Just CDR3 DNA is preserved here, 48 bases in frame from base 1. This sequence was found in a woman younger than 45 who had been exposed to COVID-19. The material sequenced was PBMCs or T cells enriched from blood (not recorded which). The chain links TRBV6-5 with TRBJ2-7; 9 central nucleotides agree with TRBD1. The encoded CDR3 is CASSYPRQGGSYEQYF. The sequenced DNA: TGTGCCAGCAGTTACCCCCGACAGGGGGGCTCCTACGAGCAGTACTTC.